Below, 25 T cell receptor beta chains from the same sample are listed, as sequenced in a study of blood T cell repertoires in COVID-19. The protocol was immunoSEQ multiplex PCR, while the TCRdb copy is restricted to in-frame clones and leaves out a portion. Of 70,000 to 95,000 clones detected, roughly nine tenths appear once; the ten largest clones hold 2.5% to 3%. The sequenced sample consisted of peripheral blood. These receptors were obtained from a man in his fifties or sixties with COVID-19, enrolled during active disease.

The rearrangement joins TRBV28 to TRBJ2-7; D uncertain. V lost 3 bases to trimming and J lost 5 bases, with 2 bases between them. CDR1 MDHEN and CDR2 SYDVKM come from the germline V gene. The CDR3 has 10 residues. CDR3 residues: CASSFNEQYF. The CDR3 DNA follows: TGTGCCAGCAGTTTTAACGAGCAGTACTTC.

The chain carries TRBV27 and TRBJ2-7, with a possible D match to TRBD2 (6 bases). CDR3 length equals 13 residues. Germline V gene data show CDR1 as MNHEY and CDR2 as SMNVEV (reference sequence). Trimming shortened V by 8 bases and J by 0 bases, and 11 bases separated the two germline ends. The CDR3 region has the DNA TGTGCCAGCCTAGCGCCCAGCTCCTACGAGCAGTACTTC. This sequence encodes CASLAPSSYEQYF.

The chain couples TRBV29-1 to TRBJ2-1; unclear D gene. From germline, CDR1 is SQVTM and CDR2 ANQGSEA. There are 15 residues in the CDR3. V lost 0 bases and J 7 bases, leaving 16 bases between the germline ends. CDR3: CSVEESSPGWNEQFF. The CDR3 bases are TGCAGCGTTGAAGAATCGAGCCCCGGGTGGAATGAGCAGTTCTTC.

This chain connects TRBV11-2 to TRBJ2-5; D is possibly TRBD1 (5 bases). This CDR3 region has 14 residues. V lost 1 base to trimming and J lost 5 bases, with 11 bases between them. In germline, CDR1 is SGHAT, CDR2 FQNNGV. The CDR3 nucleotides read TGTGCCAGCAGCTTAGGGCAGGGTGGGGAGACCCAGTACTTC. Amino acid sequence: CASSLGQGGETQYF.

The sample holds one count of this clone. The V call is TRBV6-5, the J call TRBJ1-4, with D possibly TRBD1 on 6 matching bases. V was cut by 0 bases and J by 7 bases, with 12 bases left in between. Germline CDR1 MNHEY, CDR2 SVGAGI. This CDR3 comprises 15 residues. CDR3 region: CASSYSGGLVEKLFF. CDR3 in DNA: TGTGCCAGCAGTTACTCGGGGGGGCTGGTTGAAAAACTGTTTTTT.

Here the CDR3 DNA reads TGTGCCATCAGCACCGCAAGCACTTCCTACGAGCAGTACTTC. This codes for CAISTASTSYEQYF. V is TRBV10-3 and J is TRBJ2-7; no firm D call. The ends were cut back, 6 bases at V and 1 base at J, with 13 bases in the middle. The CDR3 loop spans 14 amino acids. Per the germline V gene, CDR1 is ENHRY and CDR2 is SYGVKD.

The chain is built from TRBV10-3 and TRBJ2-5; 14 nucleotides agree with TRBD2. The CDR3 length is 13 residues. With 10 bases clipped from V and 4 bases from J, the junction kept 2 bases outside the gene matches. Germline V CDR1 and CDR2: ENHRY, SYGVKD. CDR3 DNA sequence: TGTGCCACCGGGACTAGCGGGGGAGAGACCCAGTACTTC. Protein: CATGTSGGETQYF.

The table lists this clone with a count of one. This chain links TRBV6-5 with TRBJ1-1, with D perhaps TRBD1 (5 bases). The CDR3 has 13 residues. The germline V gene has CDR1 MNHEY and CDR2 SVGAGI. V dropped 10 bases and J dropped 4 bases, with 16 bases sitting between them. CDR3 amino acids: CATGVVGGTEAFF. The CDR3 nucleotides read TGTGCCACCGGGGTGGTCGGGGGCACTGAAGCTTTCTTT.

This sequence joins TRBV5-1 and TRBJ1-1; D is perhaps TRBD1 (6 bases). Trimming left V 0 bases short and J 1 base short, with 10 bases between. Germline V gives CDR1 SGHRS, CDR2 YFSETQ. The CDR3 contains 15 residues. The CDR3, as DNA: TGCGCCAGCAGCTTGGCACCACAGGGGAACACTGAAGCTTTCTTT. Its protein is CASSLAPQGNTEAFF. The whole variable domain, remainder taken from reference TRBV5-1 and TRBJ1-1, is KAGVTQTPRYLIKTRGQQVTLSCSPISGHRSVSWYQQTPGQGLQFLFEYFSETQRNKGNFPGRFSGRQFSNSRSEMNVSTLELGDSALYLCASSLAPQGNTEAFFGQGTRLTVV.

This rearrangement joins TRBV11-2 to TRBJ2-3; no definite D call. The CDR3 spans 14 residues. V lost 4 bases, J lost 0 bases, and 8 bases lay in between. The V gene's germline CDR1 is SGHAT and CDR2 FQNNGV. CDR3 bases: TGTGCCAGCAGCTCTCAGATTAGCACAGATACGCAGTATTTT. Its translation: CASSSQISTDTQYF.

Concerning this clone: Other DNA sequences in the sample encode the same CDR3. V gene TRBV9 combines with J gene TRBJ2-3, with D perhaps TRBD2 (6 bases). The V gene's germline CDR1 is SGDLS and CDR2 YYNGEE. Between the trimmed V and J ends, which lost 0 bases and 4 bases, there was a span of 9 bases. The CDR3 totals 14 residues. The CDR3 here is CASSVAGVADTQYF. In DNA, the CDR3 is TGTGCCAGCAGCGTAGCGGGAGTTGCAGATACGCAGTATTTT. Looking up the rest from reference TRBV9 and TRBJ2-3 gives the full variable domain: DSGVTQTPKHLITATGQRVTLRCSPRSGDLSVYWYQQSLDQGLQFLIQYYNGEERAKGNILERFSAQQFPDLHSELNLSSLELGDSALYFCASSVAGVADTQYFGPGTRLTVL.

This sequence joins TRBV24-1 and TRBJ2-2; 12 bases align to TRBD2. This CDR3 is built from 17 residues. In germline, CDR1 is KGHDR, CDR2 SFDVKD. V lost 4 bases to trimming and J lost 6 bases; unmatched junction nucleotides: 8. For the CDR3, the DNA is TGTGCCACCAGTGACTCCGAACTAGCGGGAGGTCCCGGGGAGCTGTTTTTT. This sequence encodes CATSDSELAGGPGELFF.

The rearrangement joins TRBV18 to TRBJ1-2; tentative D call: TRBD1 (6 bases). Germline assignment: CDR1 KGHSH and CDR2 LQKENI. The V end lost 1 base, the J end lost 2 bases, and 8 bases lay between the germline ends. The CDR3 sequence is 14 residues long. As DNA, the CDR3 is TGTGCCAGCTCACCACGGGACACCAACTATGGCTACACCTTC. It specifies CASSPRDTNYGYTF.

This clone was detected once. The V call is TRBV5-6, the J call TRBJ1-1, with 9 nucleotides matching TRBD1. V shed 7 bases, J shed 4 bases, and the junction held 5 bases outside the gene matches. Germline-derived CDR1 and CDR2 are SGHDT and YYEEEE. The CDR3 length is 13 residues. The CDR3 region is CASGSGQGTEAFF. CDR3 nucleotide sequence: TGTGCCAGCGGATCGGGACAGGGCACTGAAGCTTTCTTT.

This chain joins TRBV30 and TRBJ1-3, with 7 bases identical to TRBD1. This CDR3 comprises 15 residues. Trimming took 0 bases from V and 1 from J; bases not matched to a gene: 3. Germline V gene data show CDR1 as GTSNPN and CDR2 as SVGIG (reference sequence). CDR3 sequence: CAWSVGRGSGNTIYF. CDR3 bases: TGTGCCTGGAGTGTAGGCAGGGGGTCTGGAAACACCATATATTTT.

V usage is TRBV2 and J usage is TRBJ2-3, with TRBD2 matching 10 bases. The CDR3 covers 15 residues. CDR1 and CDR2 (germline): SNHLY, FYNNEI. Trimming at V came to 4 bases and at J to 2 bases, leaving 3 bases not matched to a gene. The CDR3 DNA is TGTGCCAGCAGTGTAGCGGGAGGTCACACAGATACGCAGTATTTT. Residues: CASSVAGGHTDTQYF.

The chain has TRBV4-1 and TRBJ2-5; D is unclear. This CDR3 has 11 residues. V was trimmed by 0 bases and J by 7 bases, leaving 3 bases between them. The germline V gene encodes CDR1 MGHRA and CDR2 YSYEKL. The DNA of the CDR3 is TGCGCCAGCAGCCAAGACGGGACCCAGTACTTC. Encoded protein: CASSQDGTQYF.

This clone was detected only a few times. V is TRBV5-1 and J is TRBJ1-6; D is uncertain. V lost 0 bases, J lost 9 bases, and 10 bases lay in between. Looked up from germline, CDR1 is SGHRS and CDR2 is YFSETQ. This CDR3 has 14 amino acids. Here the CDR3 reads CASSLDGLGSPLHF. The DNA of the CDR3 is TGCGCCAGCAGCTTGGACGGGTTAGGTTCACCCCTCCACTTT.

The gene calls are TRBV5-1 and TRBJ1-5, with unresolved D. This CDR3 contains 15 residues. Germline V gene data show CDR1 as SGHRS and CDR2 as YFSETQ. V dropped 4 bases and J dropped 5 bases, with 16 bases sitting between them. The CDR3 region is CASSLDGLDDQPQHF. The CDR3 DNA sequence: TGCGCCAGCAGCCTCGACGGACTAGACGATCAGCCCCAGCATTTT.

This rearrangement joins TRBV5-1 to TRBJ2-5, with D uncertain. Trimming shortened V by 4 bases and J by 2 bases, and 9 bases separated the two germline ends. There are 13 residues in the CDR3. The germline V gene has CDR1 SGHRS and CDR2 YFSETQ. The CDR3, as DNA: TGCGCCAGCAGCCCTACGAGGCAAGAGACCCAGTACTTC. Amino acid sequence: CASSPTRQETQYF.

This rearrangement joins TRBV2 to TRBJ1-1, with TRBD1 matching over 9 bases. Germline CDR1 is SNHLY and CDR2 is FYNNEI. The CDR3 consists of 15 residues. V dropped 4 bases and J dropped 0; count of bases not matched to a gene: 3. The CDR3 DNA follows: TGTGCCAGCAGTGGGACAGGGGCGATGAACACTGAAGCTTTCTTT. Translating it yields CASSGTGAMNTEAFF. The variable domain in full, with the rest retrieved from reference TRBV2 and TRBJ1-1, is EPEVTQTPSHQVTQMGQEVILRCVPISNHLYFYWYRQILGQKVEFLVSFYNNEISEKSEIFDDQFSVERPDGSNFTLKIRSTKLEDSAMYFCASSGTGAMNTEAFFGQGTRLTVV.

The V and J genes are TRBV7-2 and TRBJ2-1; 10 bases match TRBD2. The V and J ends lost 2 bases and 8 bases, in that order; junction bases with no gene match: 9. Per the germline V gene, CDR1 is SGHTA and CDR2 is FQGNSA. The CDR3 sequence is 16 residues long. The CDR3 spells CASSLLTASGRDEQFF. The DNA for the CDR3 is TGTGCCAGCAGCTTACTAACGGCTAGCGGGAGAGATGAGCAGTTCTTC.

This chain joins TRBV24-1 and TRBJ1-4; D might be TRBD1 (5 bases). Germline assignment: CDR1 KGHDR and CDR2 SFDVKD. The CDR3 covers 13 residues. The V end lost 7 bases, the J end lost 6 bases, and 11 bases lay between the germline ends. CDR3: CATSDSGHEKLFF. CDR3 nucleotides: TGTGCCACCAGCGACAGTGGGCATGAAAAACTGTTTTTT.

The chain joins TRBV5-1 to TRBJ1-6, with 9 positions matching TRBD1. Germline CDR1 SGHRS, CDR2 YFSETQ. The V gene end was trimmed by 4 bases and the J gene end by 6 bases; junction bases not matched to a gene: 5. The CDR3 spans 15 residues. CDR3 loop: CASSEPTGGNSPLHF. The CDR3 DNA follows: TGCGCCAGCAGCGAACCGACAGGGGGTAATTCACCCCTCCACTTT.

V usage is TRBV9 and J usage is TRBJ1-1, with 8 bases aligning to TRBD1. This CDR3 has 15 residues. The V segment lost 4 bases and the J segment 6 bases; nucleotides outside the gene matches: 11. Per the germline V gene, CDR1 is SGDLS and CDR2 is YYNGEE. The CDR3 loop is CASSPTGTGGAEAFF. In DNA form, the CDR3 reads TGTGCCAGCAGCCCTACCGGGACAGGAGGCGCTGAAGCTTTCTTT. The variable domain in full, completed from reference TRBV9 and TRBJ1-1, reads DSGVTQTPKHLITATGQRVTLRCSPRSGDLSVYWYQQSLDQGLQFLIQYYNGEERAKGNILERFSAQQFPDLHSELNLSSLELGDSALYFCASSPTGTGGAEAFFGQGTRLTVV.